The rows below give T cell receptor beta chains drawn from one sample of a study of blood T cell repertoires in COVID-19. Generated by immunoSEQ multiplex PCR, the TCRdb table keeps only in-frame clones and is missing some. The table lists more than 120,000 clones, around 87% of them singletons. The sequenced sample consisted of peripheral blood. These receptors were collected from a man between 50 and 59 years old who had recovered from COVID-19. Both conserved end residues are part of each CDR3. The D gene is left open where the match is weak. Expanded clones get a size class; other rows say once, few or many, or leave the size out.

d_gene: TRBD1
v_gene: TRBV2
j_gene: TRBJ1-6
abundance: -
CDR3nt: TGTGCCAGCAGTGAAGCGGACAGGCGTTCACCCCTCCACTTT
CDR3aa: CASSEADRRSPLHF

d_gene: -
v_gene: TRBV7-2
j_gene: TRBJ1-1
abundance: -
CDR3nt: TGTGCCAGCAGCTTAGCGGGAGGACGTGAAGCTTTCTTT
CDR3aa: CASSLAGGREAFF

d_gene: -
v_gene: TRBV3-1/TRBV3-2
j_gene: TRBJ2-3
abundance: -
CDR3nt: TGTGCCAGCAGCCAAGCGGGGTCCACAGATACGCAGTATTTT
CDR3aa: CASSQAGSTDTQYF

d_gene: TRBD1
v_gene: TRBV7-2
j_gene: TRBJ2-7
abundance: once
CDR3nt: TGTGCCAGCAGCTCCCGGACAGGGGGTTTGGCGCAGTACTTC
CDR3aa: CASSSRTGGLAQYF

d_gene: TRBD1
v_gene: TRBV5-4
j_gene: TRBJ2-7
abundance: once
CDR3nt: TGTGCCAGCAGCCCGGGACAGGGGCGGCCCTACGAGCAGTACTTC
CDR3aa: CASSPGQGRPYEQYF

d_gene: TRBD1
v_gene: TRBV6-5
j_gene: TRBJ2-3
abundance: once
CDR3nt: TGTGCCAGCAGTCGCCGGGACAGGAGCACAGATACGCAGTATTTT
CDR3aa: CASSRRDRSTDTQYF

d_gene: -
v_gene: TRBV6-2/TRBV6-3
j_gene: TRBJ2-3
abundance: -
CDR3nt: TGTGCCAGCAGTTACGGGGCGGGGGCTCCGTATCCAGATACGCAGTATTTT
CDR3aa: CASSYGAGAPYPDTQYF

d_gene: -
v_gene: TRBV27
j_gene: TRBJ1-3
abundance: -
CDR3nt: TGTGCCAGCAGTGCCGGGGGAAACACCATATATTTT
CDR3aa: CASSAGGNTIYF

d_gene: TRBD2
v_gene: TRBV27
j_gene: TRBJ2-5
abundance: once
CDR3nt: TGTGCCAGCAGTTCCCCAGGGCTAGCGGGGGTTTCGGAGACCCAGTACTTC
CDR3aa: CASSSPGLAGVSETQYF

d_gene: -
v_gene: TRBV5-1
j_gene: TRBJ1-4
abundance: -
CDR3nt: TGCGCCAGCAGCTATACGGGGAATGAAAAACTGTTTTTT
CDR3aa: CASSYTGNEKLFF

d_gene: -
v_gene: TRBV9
j_gene: TRBJ1-1
abundance: -
CDR3nt: TGTGCCAGCAGCGCGACCAAGACAGCGAACACTGAAGCTTTCTTT
CDR3aa: CASSATKTANTEAFF

d_gene: TRBD1
v_gene: TRBV5-4
j_gene: TRBJ1-1
abundance: -
CDR3nt: TGTGCCAGCAGCTTGGAACCAGGGGGCAGGAACACTGAAGCTTTCTTT
CDR3aa: CASSLEPGGRNTEAFF

d_gene: TRBD2
v_gene: TRBV7-2
j_gene: TRBJ2-5
abundance: -
CDR3nt: TGTGCCAGCAGCCCCGGAGGGAGGGGAGAGACCCAGTACTTC
CDR3aa: CASSPGGRGETQYF

d_gene: TRBD1
v_gene: TRBV29-1
j_gene: TRBJ1-1
abundance: -
CDR3nt: TGCAGCGCCGACAGGGTTACTGAAGCTTTCTTT
CDR3aa: CSADRVTEAFF

d_gene: -
v_gene: TRBV4-1
j_gene: TRBJ1-2
abundance: -
CDR3nt: TGCGCCAGCAGCCAAGATCCAGACATCTATGGCTACACCTTC
CDR3aa: CASSQDPDIYGYTF

d_gene: TRBD2
v_gene: TRBV25-1
j_gene: TRBJ2-5
abundance: once
CDR3nt: TGTGCCAGCAGTCCCCTAGAAGCGGGGGGCAACCAAGAGACCCAGTACTTC
CDR3aa: CASSPLEAGGNQETQYF

d_gene: TRBD1
v_gene: TRBV30
j_gene: TRBJ1-2
abundance: -
CDR3nt: TGTGCCTGGACAGGGGGCTATTACAACTATGGCTACACCTTC
CDR3aa: CAWTGGYYNYGYTF

d_gene: -
v_gene: TRBV4-2
j_gene: TRBJ2-2
abundance: -
CDR3nt: TGTGCCAGCAGCCAAGATGTCTCCGGGGAGCTGTTTTTT
CDR3aa: CASSQDVSGELFF

d_gene: -
v_gene: TRBV5-5
j_gene: TRBJ1-5
abundance: -
CDR3nt: TGTGCCAGCAACTCCGGGGTCAATAGCAATCAGCCCCAGCATTTT
CDR3aa: CASNSGVNSNQPQHF

d_gene: TRBD1
v_gene: TRBV7-9
j_gene: TRBJ1-6
abundance: -
CDR3nt: TGTGCCAGCAGCTTAGGGACAGGGGAATCCTATAATTCACCCCTCCACTTT
CDR3aa: CASSLGTGESYNSPLHF

d_gene: -
v_gene: TRBV15
j_gene: TRBJ1-2
abundance: -
CDR3nt: TGTGCCACCAGCAGAGATGTCGGGGGCTATGGCTACACCTTC
CDR3aa: CATSRDVGGYGYTF

d_gene: TRBD1
v_gene: TRBV6-2/TRBV6-3
j_gene: TRBJ2-7
abundance: -
CDR3nt: TGTGCCAGCAGCCCGGGACAGGGTACCTACGAGCAGTACTTC
CDR3aa: CASSPGQGTYEQYF

d_gene: TRBD2
v_gene: TRBV13
j_gene: TRBJ2-7
abundance: -
CDR3nt: TGTGCCAGCAGCCTAAGGACTAGCGGAACCTACGAGCAGTACTTC
CDR3aa: CASSLRTSGTYEQYF